The T cell receptor beta chain described here comes from a study of CD4 T cells in relation to SARS-CoV-2 and coronaviruses. At the level of the study: Crossreactive spike epitopes shared across donors were mapped to their HLA restriction. Whole-study findings and limits: Compared with monoreactive clones, crossreactive clones showed significantly weaker SARS-CoV-2 expansion. Culture-expanded clones reflect memory recall rather than primary priming during culture.

The ends were cut back, 2 bases at V and 5 bases at J, with 13 bases in the middle. Per germline, CDR1 LNHDA and CDR2 SQIVND (reference sequence). The CDR3 sequence is 16 residues long. Naive and memory CD4+ T cell DNA was deep-sequenced without culture. Here immunoSEQ multiplex PCR was the method, and the copy in TCRdb shows in-frame clones only, minus some. This table holds about 68,000 clones, roughly 93% found once. Of note for this clone: Its antigen is unidentified.

Unexposed donor CD4+ T cells date from 2011-2018, before the COVID-19 pandemic. The chain is built from TRBV19 and TRBJ2-6; D perhaps matches TRBD2 (7 bases). This clonotype was sampled from a human donor in good health. Sequenced sample: naive CD4+ T cells from PBMCs. Subset defined: naive CD4+ T cells isolated by negative enrichment. DNA for the CDR3: TGTGCCAGTAGTATAAGGGGGGGCCGAAGGGCCAACGTCCTGACTTTC. It yields the protein CASSIRGGRRANVLTF.